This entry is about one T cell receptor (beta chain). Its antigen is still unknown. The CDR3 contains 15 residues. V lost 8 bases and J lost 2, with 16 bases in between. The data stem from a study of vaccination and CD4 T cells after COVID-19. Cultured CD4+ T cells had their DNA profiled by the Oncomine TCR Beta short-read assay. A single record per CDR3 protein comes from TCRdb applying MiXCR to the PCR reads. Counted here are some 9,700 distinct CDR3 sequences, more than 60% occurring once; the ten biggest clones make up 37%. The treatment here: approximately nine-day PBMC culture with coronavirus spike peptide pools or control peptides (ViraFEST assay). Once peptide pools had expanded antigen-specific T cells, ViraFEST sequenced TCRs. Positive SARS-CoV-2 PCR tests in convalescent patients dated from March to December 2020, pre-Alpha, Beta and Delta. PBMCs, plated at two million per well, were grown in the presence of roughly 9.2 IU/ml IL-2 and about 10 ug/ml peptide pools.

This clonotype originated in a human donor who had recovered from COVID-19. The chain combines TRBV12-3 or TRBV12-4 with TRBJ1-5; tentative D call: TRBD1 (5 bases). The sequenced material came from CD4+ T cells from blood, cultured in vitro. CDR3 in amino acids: CASSLFGGGNQPQHF. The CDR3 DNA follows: TGTGCCAGCTCCCTGTTTGGGGGAGGCAATCAGCCCCAGCATTTT.